This entry is about one T cell receptor beta chain. In the study's own analysis: Estimation of nucleated cell counts was performed using reference gene primer amplification. Libraries were prepared by immunoSEQ multiplex PCR; TCRdb keeps only in-frame clonotypes and omits some of them. V, J and clone size were drawn from that table, and D and trimming were deduced from the DNA. This sample has 280,000 or so clones, with around four fifths found just once. The sample is drawn from a study of blood T cell repertoires in COVID-19. Study information: T cells, B-cell-depleted T cells, or PBMCs supplied cDNA or gDNA.

The V gene's germline CDR1 is LGHNA and CDR2 YNFKEQ. The V gene lost 0 bases and the J gene lost 5 bases, with 10 bases spanning the gap. The CDR3 sequence is 14 residues long. This rearrangement joins TRBV4-2 to TRBJ2-5; D gene ambiguous. The sample comprised peripheral blood. The sequence was collected from a woman aged 45-60 years who had recovered from COVID-19. The CDR3 loop is CASSQEAGTETQYF. In DNA, the CDR3 is TGTGCCAGCAGCCAAGAGGCAGGAACGGAGACCCAGTACTTC.